This section outlines one T cell receptor (beta chain) sequence together with its context. The target antigen is unknown. The sample is drawn from a study of T cells in localized non-small cell lung cancer. Study findings and constraints: Adjacent uninvolved lung tissue had the highest T cell clonality, exceeding tumor. Because sequencing included only one region (of the tumor), heterogeneity remains possible. Among the top 100 tumor clones, a median approximately 60 appeared in adjacent lung.

The CDR3 is 12 residues long. Trimming took off 3 bases at V and 2 bases at J, with 5 bases between the two ends. In germline, CDR1 is ENHRY, CDR2 SYGVKD. Clones were read by immunoSEQ multiplex PCR, and TCRdb kept only the in-frame ones, dropping some. The table includes about 15,000 clones, about 89% detected once. This receptor was taken from a male donor at least 60 years old with stage II lung adenocarcinoma. The sample in question was peripheral blood mononuclear cells, obtained before any cancer treatment. This chain links TRBV10-3 with TRBJ2-7, with D perhaps TRBD2 (5 bases). The CDR3 is CAISEAAYEQYF. The CDR3 DNA reads as TGTGCCATCAGTGAAGCGGCCTACGAGCAGTACTTC.